These T cell receptor beta chains were read from a single sample in a study of identical twins. TCRdb itself ran the 5' RACE reads through MiXCR, one entry per CDR3 protein. Here the sample spans approximately 700,000 distinct CDR3 sequences, 15% to 20% being singletons. This sample also belongs to another study, concerning T cells expressing NK-cell markers.

The specimen was PBMCs. The receptors come from a woman aged 18-30 years in good health. Each CDR3 is given without its conserved first and last residue. A D gene is named only where the DNA matches it firmly.

V gene: TRBV5-1
J gene: TRBJ2-7
D gene: TRBD2
CDR3 protein: ASSPGTSGSWYEQY

V gene: TRBV10-2
J gene: TRBJ2-1
D gene: -
CDR3 protein: ASTGAGDITTDEQF

V gene: TRBV4-3
J gene: TRBJ1-6
D gene: -
CDR3 protein: ASSQDSGSGGSPLH

V gene: TRBV15
J gene: TRBJ2-5
D gene: -
CDR3 protein: ATSQGPDETQY

V gene: TRBV6-5
J gene: TRBJ2-1
D gene: TRBD2
CDR3 protein: ASSFWTSGINHNEQF

V gene: TRBV12-3/TRBV12-4
J gene: TRBJ1-1
D gene: -
CDR3 protein: ASYPIAGTTYNTEAF

V gene: TRBV27
J gene: TRBJ2-7
D gene: TRBD1
CDR3 protein: ATSRGDRGRGEQY

V gene: TRBV18
J gene: TRBJ2-7
D gene: TRBD1
CDR3 protein: ASSHPGQHSYEQY

V gene: TRBV5-1
J gene: TRBJ2-3
D gene: TRBD2
CDR3 protein: ASSLPAGGPSTDTQY

V gene: TRBV5-1
J gene: TRBJ2-2
D gene: -
CDR3 protein: ASSPDYSTGELF

V gene: TRBV12-3/TRBV12-4
J gene: TRBJ2-1
D gene: TRBD1
CDR3 protein: ASTERGRHNEQF

V gene: TRBV7-3
J gene: TRBJ2-1
D gene: -
CDR3 protein: ASSPSLGLNNEQF

V gene: TRBV7-6
J gene: TRBJ2-5
D gene: TRBD2
CDR3 protein: ASSFSGTSGETQY

V gene: TRBV12-3/TRBV12-4
J gene: TRBJ2-5
D gene: -
CDR3 protein: ASSFPGGGETQY

V gene: TRBV30
J gene: TRBJ2-3
D gene: -
CDR3 protein: AWTLGGGTADTQY

V gene: TRBV7-2
J gene: TRBJ2-7
D gene: -
CDR3 protein: ASSLIAGLYEQY

V gene: TRBV5-1
J gene: TRBJ1-2
D gene: -
CDR3 protein: ASSENPTVNYGYT

V gene: TRBV25-1
J gene: TRBJ2-7
D gene: TRBD2
CDR3 protein: ASSETSGIFYEQY

V gene: TRBV13
J gene: TRBJ1-2
D gene: -
CDR3 protein: ASTFGAGDYGYT

V gene: TRBV24-1
J gene: TRBJ1-1
D gene: TRBD1
CDR3 protein: ATSDPGQGSNYF

V gene: TRBV4-3
J gene: TRBJ2-3
D gene: -
CDR3 protein: ASSQFYVDTQY

V gene: TRBV5-1
J gene: TRBJ2-3
D gene: -
CDR3 protein: ASSLEGGRISTDTQY

V gene: TRBV27
J gene: TRBJ2-2
D gene: -
CDR3 protein: ASSWIGTLTTGELF

V gene: TRBV10-3
J gene: TRBJ2-5
D gene: -
CDR3 protein: AISESAGQETQY

V gene: TRBV6-1
J gene: TRBJ2-1
D gene: TRBD2
CDR3 protein: ASSEASGGANEQF

V gene: TRBV4-2
J gene: TRBJ2-3
D gene: -
CDR3 protein: ASSQEHHTQY

V gene: TRBV18
J gene: TRBJ2-1
D gene: -
CDR3 protein: ASSPGGNSYNEQF

V gene: TRBV20-1
J gene: TRBJ2-5
D gene: -
CDR3 protein: SAPDKETQY

V gene: TRBV14
J gene: TRBJ2-3
D gene: TRBD2
CDR3 protein: ASSQAGGTQY

V gene: TRBV10-3
J gene: TRBJ2-2
D gene: -
CDR3 protein: ASMERSGELF

V gene: TRBV27
J gene: TRBJ2-7
D gene: TRBD2
CDR3 protein: ASSSKTGREGPGEQY

V gene: TRBV7-9
J gene: TRBJ2-3
D gene: TRBD2
CDR3 protein: ASSGPGGLAGVDTQY

V gene: TRBV15
J gene: TRBJ1-2
D gene: -
CDR3 protein: ATSRDPGANYGYT

V gene: TRBV4-3
J gene: TRBJ1-1
D gene: -
CDR3 protein: ASSQGGGRGAF

V gene: TRBV9
J gene: TRBJ2-4
D gene: -
CDR3 protein: ASSSRAGIGSVNIQY

V gene: TRBV7-9
J gene: TRBJ1-1
D gene: -
CDR3 protein: ASTIQANTEAF

V gene: TRBV20-1
J gene: TRBJ2-1
D gene: TRBD2
CDR3 protein: SARWASGRALNEQF

V gene: TRBV7-8
J gene: TRBJ2-3
D gene: TRBD2
CDR3 protein: ASSALAGGSDTQY

V gene: TRBV10-3
J gene: TRBJ1-1
D gene: TRBD1
CDR3 protein: AISEPDREAF

V gene: TRBV7-2
J gene: TRBJ2-3
D gene: TRBD2
CDR3 protein: ASVDGRAGTDTQY